These T cell receptor beta chains were read from a single sample in a study of response to subunit inactivated influenza vaccine. TCRdb used MiXCR to reprocess the RT-PCR reads, holding one entry per CDR3 protein. The sample lists 200,000 to 300,000 distinct CDR3 sequences; 12% were seen once. This specimen was non-naive T cells sorted from PBMCs, taken roughly 2 weeks before vaccination. The receptors stem from a middle-aged man who received an inactivated influenza vaccine. The CDR3 runs from the conserved cysteine through the conserved F or W. The D gene is left open where the match is weak. Only part of the rows carry a size: once, few, many, or a class if the clone is expanded.

v_call: TRBV24-1
clone_size: -
d_call: -
j_call: TRBJ2-3
cdr3_aa: CATSDRTGTNTQYF
cdr3_nt: TGTGCCACCAGTGACCGGACTGGTACCAATACGCAGTATTTT

v_call: TRBV27
clone_size: many
d_call: TRBD1
j_call: TRBJ1-4
cdr3_aa: CASSYTGGAEKLFF
cdr3_nt: TGTGCCAGCAGTTATACAGGGGGCGCAGAAAAACTGTTTTTT

v_call: TRBV20-1
clone_size: -
d_call: -
j_call: TRBJ1-5
cdr3_aa: CSARDLGGHSNQPQHF
cdr3_nt: TGCAGTGCTAGAGATTTGGGGGGCCATAGCAATCAGCCCCAGCATTTT

v_call: TRBV7-6
clone_size: -
d_call: TRBD1
j_call: TRBJ2-1
cdr3_aa: CASSTTGQYYDEQFF
cdr3_nt: TGTGCCAGCAGCACGACGGGACAGTATTACGATGAGCAGTTCTTC

v_call: TRBV7-2
clone_size: few
d_call: -
j_call: TRBJ2-7
cdr3_aa: CASSLSAGSRVYEQYF
cdr3_nt: TGTGCCAGCAGCTTATCGGCCGGGTCCCGAGTCTACGAGCAGTACTTC

v_call: TRBV4-3
clone_size: few
d_call: -
j_call: TRBJ2-1
cdr3_aa: CASSQDPGFSYNEQFF
cdr3_nt: TGCGCCAGCAGCCAAGATCCGGGGTTCTCCTACAATGAGCAGTTCTTC

v_call: TRBV6-5
clone_size: many
d_call: TRBD1
j_call: TRBJ2-7
cdr3_aa: CASSFDRDYEQYF
cdr3_nt: TGTGCCAGCAGTTTCGACAGGGACTACGAGCAGTACTTC

v_call: TRBV19
clone_size: -
d_call: -
j_call: TRBJ2-1
cdr3_aa: CASSIDSPKYNEQFF
cdr3_nt: TGTGCCAGTAGTATAGATAGTCCAAAGTACAATGAGCAGTTCTTC

v_call: TRBV2
clone_size: -
d_call: TRBD1
j_call: TRBJ2-1
cdr3_aa: CASNPRDREDNEQFF
cdr3_nt: TGTGCCAGCAACCCCCGGGACAGGGAGGACAATGAGCAGTTCTTC

v_call: TRBV2
clone_size: few
d_call: -
j_call: TRBJ1-5
cdr3_aa: CASSEDGDQPQHF
cdr3_nt: TGTGCCAGCAGTGAAGACGGGGATCAGCCCCAGCATTTT

v_call: TRBV6-4
clone_size: many
d_call: TRBD1
j_call: TRBJ2-2
cdr3_aa: CASRRQGGLETGELFF
cdr3_nt: TGTGCCAGCAGACGACAGGGCGGCCTAGAAACCGGGGAGCTGTTTTTT

v_call: TRBV4-2
clone_size: few
d_call: TRBD2
j_call: TRBJ2-3
cdr3_aa: CASRRIAGDTDTQYF
cdr3_nt: TGTGCCAGCAGGCGTATAGCGGGTGACACAGATACGCAGTATTTT

v_call: TRBV7-2
clone_size: few
d_call: -
j_call: TRBJ1-6
cdr3_aa: CASTIERQENNSPLHF
cdr3_nt: TGTGCCAGCACCATTGAGCGGCAGGAAAATAATTCACCCCTCCACTTT

v_call: TRBV12-3/TRBV12-4
clone_size: -
d_call: -
j_call: TRBJ2-2
cdr3_aa: CASSLDTGELFF
cdr3_nt: TGTGCCAGCAGTTTAGACACCGGGGAGCTGTTTTTT